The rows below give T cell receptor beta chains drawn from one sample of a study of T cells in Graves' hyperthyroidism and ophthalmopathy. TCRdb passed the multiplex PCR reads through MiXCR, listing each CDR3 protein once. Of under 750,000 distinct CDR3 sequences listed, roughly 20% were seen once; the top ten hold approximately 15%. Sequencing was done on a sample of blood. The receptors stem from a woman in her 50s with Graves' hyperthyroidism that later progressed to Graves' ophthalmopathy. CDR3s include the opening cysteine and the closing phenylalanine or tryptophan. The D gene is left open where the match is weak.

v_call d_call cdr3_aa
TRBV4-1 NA CASSQREYSNQPQHF
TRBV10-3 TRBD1 CAISAQGPATNEKLFF
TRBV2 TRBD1 CASSEAGQRNYEQYF
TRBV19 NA CASSIGGSPGFQPQHF
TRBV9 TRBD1 CASSVQDRIGSPLHF
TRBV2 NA CASSDRGRGTDTQYF
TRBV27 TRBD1 CASSFGTGDAYGYTF
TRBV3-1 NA CASSLEDQGDEQYF
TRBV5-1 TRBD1 CASSPNTRGQKSSYNEQFF
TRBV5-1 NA CAGSLEETQYF